This is a list of T cell receptor beta chains from one sample in a study of control samples from healthy donors and cancer patients. Using immunoSEQ multiplex PCR, the repertoire was profiled, and TCRdb retains in-frame clones only, with some absent. Here the sample spans about 100,000 clones, around 81% being singletons. Source material: blood. The source of these receptors is a man younger than 45 in good health. CDR3s include the opening cysteine and the closing phenylalanine or tryptophan. D genes are given only for firm matches. Expanded clones get a size class; other rows say once, few or many, or leave the size out.

V	size	D	J	DNA	CDR3
TRBV6-5	few	.	TRBJ1-6	TGTGCCAGCAGTTATACGCCTGCCAGAGGGTCACCCCTCCACTTT	CASSYTPARGSPLHF
TRBV5-6	.	.	TRBJ2-7	TGTGCCAGCAGCTTCCAAACCTACGAGCAGTACTTC	CASSFQTYEQYF
TRBV15	.	.	TRBJ2-5	TGTGCCACCAGCGGAGAAGAGACCCAGTACTTC	CATSGEETQYF
TRBV20-1	.	TRBD2	TRBJ2-3	TGCAGTGCCAATAGCGGGGCTGGGGAGTATTTT	CSANSGAGEYF
TRBV6-5	.	.	TRBJ2-7	TGTGCCACAACGCTAACAGGGAACGAGCAGTACTTC	CATTLTGNEQYF
TRBV7-9	.	TRBD1	TRBJ2-1	TGTGCCAGCAGCTCGGGACAGGGGTACAATGAGCAGTTCTTC	CASSSGQGYNEQFF
TRBV5-1	.	.	TRBJ1-3	TGCGCCAGCAGCTTTTCTGCCTCCGGGACATACCAGAGAAACACCATATATTTT	CASSFSASGTYQRNTIYF
TRBV14	few	TRBD1	TRBJ2-5	TGTGCCAGCAGCCCCTTATCGGGACAGGGCGAGGAGACCCAGTACTTC	CASSPLSGQGEETQYF
TRBV27	.	TRBD2	TRBJ2-1	TGTGCCAGCAGTTTAAGAACTAGCGGGGGGTTGCACAATGAGCAGTTCTTC	CASSLRTSGGLHNEQFF
TRBV2	.	TRBD2	TRBJ2-3	TGTGCCAGCAGGTACGGGGGGAGAGGAGATACGCAGTATTTT	CASRYGGRGDTQYF
TRBV6-6	.	TRBD1	TRBJ2-3	TGTGCCAGCACGGACCGGGACAGGAGTACAGATACGCAGTATTTT	CASTDRDRSTDTQYF
TRBV29-1	.	TRBD1	TRBJ2-1	TGCAGCGTGGAGGGACAGGGGGCTGGCAATGAGCAGTTCTTC	CSVEGQGAGNEQFF
TRBV2	.	TRBD1	TRBJ1-2	TGTGCCAGCAGTGAACAGGGGGCGCTTTTTGGCTACACCTTC	CASSEQGALFGYTF
TRBV6-5	.	.	TRBJ1-1	TGTGCCAGCGGGGAGACCCTCAACACTGAAGCTTTCTTT	CASGETLNTEAFF
TRBV6-5	.	.	TRBJ1-6	TGTGCCAGCAGTCGACTCACAGGGAAAGATTCACCCCTCCACTTT	CASSRLTGKDSPLHF
TRBV28	.	TRBD1	TRBJ2-3	TGTGCCAGCAGTTTTCGGGGGACAGGGGCAGATACGCAGTATTTT	CASSFRGTGADTQYF
TRBV10-2	.	TRBD2	TRBJ2-2	TGCGCCAGCAGTGACGGACTAGCGGGGGACACCGGGGAGCTGTTTTTT	CASSDGLAGDTGELFF
TRBV11-2	.	.	TRBJ2-1	TGTGCCAGCAGCCCACGGGCCTACAATGAGCAGTTCTTC	CASSPRAYNEQFF
TRBV11-1	once	TRBD1	TRBJ1-2	TGTGCCAGCAGCCCGGGACAGCCCTTCTATGGCTACACCTTC	CASSPGQPFYGYTF
TRBV6-1	.	.	TRBJ1-2	TGTGCCAGCAGTGATAGGGTAGGCGGTGGCTACACCTTC	CASSDRVGGGYTF
TRBV19	.	.	TRBJ2-6	TGTGCCAGTAGTATAGATCCCGGCTCTGGGGCCAACGTCCTGACTTTC	CASSIDPGSGANVLTF
TRBV6-6	few	TRBD1	TRBJ1-5	TGTGCCAGCAGTTACGAGGGGGCCAATCAGCCCCAGCATTTT	CASSYEGANQPQHF
TRBV30	.	.	TRBJ1-4	TGTGCCTGGAGACGGAGGACTAATGAAAAACTGTTTTTT	CAWRRRTNEKLFF
TRBV5-6	.	.	TRBJ1-5	TGTGCCAGCAGCTCAGGGCAGTACAATCAGCCCCAGCATTTT	CASSSGQYNQPQHF
TRBV19	.	TRBD1	TRBJ1-1	TGTGCCAGTAGTATAGATCCCCGGACAGGGGCTAACACTGAAGCTTTCTTT	CASSIDPRTGANTEAFF
TRBV6-6	once	TRBD1	TRBJ1-6	TGTGCCAGCAGTTCTAGGGACAGCTATTCACCCCTCCACTTT	CASSSRDSYSPLHF
TRBV7-9	few	TRBD2	TRBJ2-7	TGTGCCAGCAGTTTTCGGACTAGCGGGGTCTACGAGCAGTACTTC	CASSFRTSGVYEQYF
TRBV6-6	.	TRBD2	TRBJ2-7	TGTGCCAGCAGTCGTACGGGGACTAGCGGGGGGGTCTACGAGCAGTACTTC	CASSRTGTSGGVYEQYF
TRBV18	.	TRBD1	TRBJ1-2	TGTGCCAGCTCAGCCGGGACAGGGGGTAACACTAACTATGGCTACACCTTC	CASSAGTGGNTNYGYTF
TRBV19	.	TRBD1	TRBJ2-2	TGTGCCAGTAGTCTCAACAGGGGCACCGGGGAGCTGTTTTTT	CASSLNRGTGELFF
TRBV28	.	.	TRBJ2-2	TGTGCCAGCAGTCAAGGACTACGGTCCGGGGAGCTGTTTTTT	CASSQGLRSGELFF
TRBV27	few	TRBD2	TRBJ2-2	TGTGCCAGCAGTCCCGGACTAGCGGGAGACACCGGGGAGCTGTTTTTT	CASSPGLAGDTGELFF
TRBV2	.	.	TRBJ2-3	TGTGCCAGCAGTGGACAGGTTCTCACAGATACGCAGTATTTT	CASSGQVLTDTQYF
TRBV7-8	.	.	TRBJ1-1	TGTGCCAGCAGCCGAGCGGACACTGAAGCTTTCTTT	CASSRADTEAFF
TRBV24-1	.	TRBD1	TRBJ2-3	TGTGCCACCAGTGATGCGGACAGGGGAGGAGATACGCAGTATTTT	CATSDADRGGDTQYF
TRBV6-6	.	.	TRBJ2-3	TGTGCCAGCACTACTACAGCTATCACAGATACGCAGTATTTT	CASTTTAITDTQYF
TRBV10-3	.	.	TRBJ1-1	TGTGCCATCAGTGACTCGACAGGGAACACTGAAGCTTTCTTT	CAISDSTGNTEAFF
TRBV6-6	.	.	TRBJ1-1	TGTGCCAGCAGCCCCCGACAGGTTGGGAACACTGAAGCTTTCTTT	CASSPRQVGNTEAFF
TRBV18	.	.	TRBJ2-5	TGTGCCAGCTCACCGGGCCTAGCAGGAGAGACCCAGTACTTC	CASSPGLAGETQYF
TRBV12-5	.	.	TRBJ1-6	TGTGCTAGTGGTGCCGACCGGAGTCCGGATTCACCCCTCCACTTT	CASGADRSPDSPLHF
TRBV27	once	TRBD1	TRBJ1-5	TGTGCCAGCAGTCCCCAGTTAGGGGACAGACTAAGCAATCAGCCCCAGCATTTT	CASSPQLGDRLSNQPQHF
TRBV6-1	.	.	TRBJ2-3	TGTGCCAGCAGTGAAGTTCAGGGGACCACCGATACGCAGTATTTT	CASSEVQGTTDTQYF
TRBV15	.	.	TRBJ1-3	TGTGCCACCAGCCTACAGCGGCCTGGAAACACCATATATTTT	CATSLQRPGNTIYF
TRBV10-1	.	.	TRBJ1-4	TGCGCCAGCCCAGGGTGGACTAATGAAAAACTGTTTTTT	CASPGWTNEKLFF
TRBV3-1/TRBV3-2	.	.	TRBJ1-2	TGTGCCAGCAGCCGGTTGACAGGTGGGGATGGCTACACCTTC	CASSRLTGGDGYTF
TRBV5-6	.	TRBD2	TRBJ2-3	TGTGCCAGCAGACAACTAGCGGGGGGCACAGATACGCAGTATTTT	CASRQLAGGTDTQYF
TRBV10-3	.	.	TRBJ2-7	TGTGCCATCAGTGAGTCATTAACCTACGAGCAGTACTTC	CAISESLTYEQYF
TRBV28	.	.	TRBJ2-2	TGTGCCAGCAGTTCGGAGAGACCCGGGGAGCTGTTTTTT	CASSSERPGELFF